This T cell receptor beta chain was documented in a study of breast tumors, draining lymph nodes, adjacent tissues. General study findings and limits: That most tumor T cells come from lymph nodes remained unproven. Compared with lymph nodes, tumors were less diverse; compared with nontumor tissue, more. Luminal-like breast cancer showed significantly greater tumor-nontumor repertoire similarity than basal-like breast cancer did. Most tumor T cells seemingly derive from lymph node, then expand in tumor.

In this sample, this clonotype turned up many times. Antigen: not known. The CDR3 has 13 amino acids. Trimming shortened V by 9 bases and J by 6 bases, and 14 bases separated the two germline ends. Germline V gene lookup returns CDR1 ENHRY and CDR2 SYGVKD. Breast cancer patients provided tissue from their axillary draining lymph nodes. TCRdb reprocessed the multiplex PCR reads with MiXCR, giving one entry per CDR3 protein. The table shows approximately 200,000 distinct CDR3 sequences, with roughly 31% occurring only once. This sequence was found in a female donor with breast cancer. Some clones in this sample may be carry-over from other donors' samples. The genes are TRBV10-3 and TRBJ2-2, with D hard to call. Material for sequencing was axillary lymph node tissue. The DNA of the CDR3 is TGTGCCATTCGGACGATCACCGCCGGGGAGCTGTTTTTT. Translation gives CAIRTITAGELFF.